This is a list of T cell receptor beta chains from one sample in a study of identical twins. Using its own MiXCR run on the 5' RACE reads, TCRdb lists one record per CDR3 protein. The sample has 550,000 to 700,000 distinct CDR3 sequences; more than 9% are singletons. This same sample was also taken into another study, of yellow fever vaccine responses in identical twins.

The sample was PBMCs. Receptors were obtained from a woman aged 18-35 years in good health. Each CDR3 is given with its conserved first and last residue. A D gene is named only where the DNA matches it firmly. Clone size is stated in some rows and not others, as once, few, many or a class when expanded.

j_call clone_size v_call d_call cdr3_aa cdr3_nt
TRBJ2-7 many TRBV10-3 - CAISEPGYLSYEQYF TGTGCCATCAGTGAGCCAGGGTATCTCTCCTACGAGCAGTACTTC
TRBJ2-3 - TRBV5-1 TRBD2 CASSLLLAGGTDTQYF TGCGCCAGCAGCTTACTCCTAGCGGGAGGCACAGATACGCAGTATTTT
TRBJ2-3 - TRBV25-1 TRBD1 CASSEIDRGRDVTQYF TGTGCCAGCAGTGAGATCGACAGGGGGCGGGACGTTACGCAGTATTTT
TRBJ2-1 few TRBV7-2 - CASSLEGGSLSHEQFF TGTGCCAGCAGCTTAGAAGGGGGGTCCCTAAGCCATGAGCAGTTCTTC
TRBJ2-5 - TRBV5-1 TRBD2 CASSLTSGSRETQYF TGCGCCAGCAGCTTGACTAGCGGGAGTAGAGAGACCCAGTACTTC
TRBJ2-2 many TRBV24-1 - CATSDFPSGELFF TGTGCCACCAGTGATTTCCCCTCCGGGGAGCTGTTTTTT
TRBJ2-3 few TRBV25-1 TRBD2 CASSALGLAGRISDTQYF TGTGCCAGCAGTGCCCTCGGACTAGCGGGCCGGATTTCAGATACGCAGTATTTT
TRBJ1-2 - TRBV20-1 - CSARDRDTLFYGYTF TGCAGTGCTAGAGATCGAGATACCCTATTCTATGGCTACACCTTC
TRBJ2-7 once TRBV27 - CASSFMGSNEQYF TGTGCCAGCAGTTTTATGGGGTCCAACGAGCAGTACTTC
TRBJ2-7 - TRBV7-9 - CASSLITKDTYEQYF TGTGCCAGCAGCCTCATTACCAAAGACACCTACGAGCAGTACTTC
TRBJ2-1 many TRBV4-3 - CASSRPRVVADNEQFF TGCGCCAGCAGCCGCCCCCGAGTGGTAGCGGACAATGAGCAGTTCTTC
TRBJ2-3 once TRBV29-1 TRBD1 CSGSDRISTTDTQYF TGCAGCGGTTCGGACAGGATATCCACCACAGATACGCAGTATTTT
TRBJ2-7 - TRBV20-1 TRBD2 CSAREPGGSSYEQYF TGCAGTGCTAGAGAACCGGGGGGAAGCTCCTACGAGCAGTACTTC
TRBJ2-7 - TRBV6-2/TRBV6-3 - CASTYIGGYEQYF TGTGCCAGCACTTATATAGGTGGCTACGAGCAGTACTTC
TRBJ2-3 - TRBV9 - CASSVGALGRDVTDTQYF TGTGCCAGCAGCGTAGGCGCTCTGGGGCGGGACGTCACAGATACGCAGTATTTT
TRBJ1-3 few TRBV6-1 - CASSMGPSSGNTIYF TGTGCCAGCAGCATGGGACCGAGCTCTGGAAACACCATATATTTT
TRBJ2-6 - TRBV6-1 - CASSALSSGANVLTF TGTGCCAGCAGTGCCCTTAGCTCTGGGGCCAACGTCCTGACTTTC
TRBJ2-7 many TRBV5-1 TRBD2 CASSIRLAGAYEQYF TGCGCCAGCAGCATCCGACTAGCGGGGGCCTACGAGCAGTACTTC
TRBJ2-7 - TRBV6-5 - CASSYNAGILTYEQYF TGTGCCAGCAGTTACAACGCCGGGATTCTTACCTACGAGCAGTACTTC
TRBJ1-4 many TRBV5-6 - CASSLVGGADEKLFF TGTGCCAGCAGCTTGGTAGGGGGAGCGGATGAAAAACTGTTTTTT
TRBJ2-5 many TRBV27 - CASSKDPGVETQYF TGTGCCAGCAGTAAAGATCCAGGGGTCGAGACCCAGTACTTC
TRBJ2-7 few TRBV5-6 TRBD1 CASSPGTGGSSYEQYF TGTGCCAGCAGCCCGGGGACAGGGGGCTCCTCCTACGAGCAGTACTTC
TRBJ2-3 few TRBV28 - CASTPGQLDTQYF TGTGCCAGCACCCCCGGGCAGCTAGATACGCAGTATTTT
TRBJ2-5 few TRBV7-2 TRBD1 CASSLERGLKTQYF TGTGCCAGCAGCTTAGAAAGGGGGCTGAAGACCCAGTACTTC
TRBJ1-2 many TRBV7-2 - CASSSGSHRAPAF TGTGCCAGCAGCTCCGGTTCCCACCGGGCCCCCGCCTTC
TRBJ2-7 few TRBV10-3 TRBD1 CASADRGNYEQYF TGTGCCAGCGCGGACAGGGGAAACTACGAGCAGTACTTC
TRBJ2-7 many TRBV7-9 TRBD2 CASSATSAEKRYEQYF TGTGCCAGCAGCGCAACTAGCGCGGAGAAGCGTTACGAGCAGTACTTC
TRBJ2-7 few TRBV6-1 TRBD2 CASRTRLAGIYEQYF TGTGCCAGCAGGACCAGACTAGCGGGGATCTACGAGCAGTACTTC
TRBJ2-5 - TRBV9 TRBD1 CASSARDRFVGFQETQYF TGTGCCAGCAGCGCCAGGGACAGATTCGTGGGATTCCAAGAGACCCAGTACTTC
TRBJ1-1 few TRBV6-5 - CASSYSMGRSNRDTEAFF TGTGCCAGCAGTTACTCGATGGGAAGGTCCAACCGGGACACTGAAGCTTTCTTT
TRBJ2-7 - TRBV19 - CASSSGPVFYEQYF TGTGCCAGTAGTAGCGGGCCTGTTTTCTACGAGCAGTACTTC
TRBJ2-5 few TRBV5-1 TRBD2 CASSTRLAGKETQYF TGCGCCAGCAGCACCCGCCTAGCGGGAAAAGAGACCCAGTACTTC
TRBJ2-1 - TRBV10-3 TRBD1 CAIRGTVDEQFF TGTGCCATCAGGGGGACAGTTGATGAGCAGTTCTTC
TRBJ2-5 few TRBV29-1 TRBD2 CSGGSGSVGETQYF TGCAGCGGGGGGAGCGGGAGCGTAGGAGAGACCCAGTACTTC
TRBJ2-3 many TRBV27 - CASSLSTQGMQYF TGTGCCAGCAGTTTATCCACACAGGGTATGCAGTATTTT
TRBJ2-7 - TRBV11-2 - CASSLDLWLFSYEQYF TGTGCCAGCAGCTTAGATCTGTGGCTATTCTCCTACGAGCAGTACTTC
TRBJ2-1 - TRBV6-1 - CASKEGGDFYNEQFF TGTGCCAGCAAGGAAGGGGGGGACTTCTACAATGAGCAGTTCTTC
TRBJ2-1 many TRBV20-1 TRBD1 CSARRDRGFNEQFF TGCAGTGCTAGAAGGGACAGGGGTTTTAATGAGCAGTTCTTC
TRBJ2-2 many TRBV7-8 - CARIPGGATLWTGELFF TGTGCCAGAATCCCAGGGGGGGCAACCTTATGGACCGGGGAGCTGTTTTTT
TRBJ2-1 - TRBV20-1 TRBD2 CSALNVAGYYNEQFF TGCAGTGCCCTAAATGTAGCGGGATACTACAATGAGCAGTTCTTC
TRBJ1-4 few TRBV7-2 - CASSLDGAANEKLFF TGTGCCAGCAGCTTAGATGGCGCTGCCAATGAAAAACTGTTTTTT
TRBJ1-1 - TRBV6-1 - CASSPQGPFEAFF TGTGCCAGCAGTCCTCAGGGACCCTTTGAAGCTTTCTTT
TRBJ2-7 few TRBV4-2 - CASSQETSREQYF TGTGCCAGCAGCCAAGAAACTAGCCGCGAGCAGTACTTC
TRBJ2-7 few TRBV4-3 TRBD1 CASSLNIEQGAYEQYF TGCGCCAGCAGCCTGAATATAGAACAGGGGGCCTACGAGCAGTACTTC
TRBJ1-5 many TRBV28 - CASSLGGVGSNQPQHF TGTGCCAGCAGTTTGGGAGGGGTTGGAAGCAATCAGCCCCAGCATTTT
TRBJ2-1 few TRBV20-1 - CGKLRTNTYNEQFF TGCGGGAAACTACGGACTAACACCTACAATGAGCAGTTCTTC
TRBJ2-7 few TRBV20-1 TRBD2 CSARDPTSGPYEQYF TGCAGTGCTAGAGATCCTACTAGCGGTCCCTACGAGCAGTACTTC
TRBJ2-6 few TRBV29-1 - CSVATVSGANVLTF TGCAGCGTAGCGACAGTCTCTGGGGCCAACGTCCTGACTTTC
TRBJ2-2 many TRBV4-3 TRBD1 CASSQVGDREGLNTGELFF TGCGCCAGCAGCCAAGTGGGGGACAGAGAAGGTTTGAACACCGGGGAGCTGTTTTTT
TRBJ2-4 few TRBV29-1 - CSVDGADDIQYF TGCAGCGTTGACGGGGCAGATGACATTCAGTACTTC
TRBJ2-3 many TRBV7-9 - CASSLEDSSDTQYF TGTGCCAGCAGCTTAGAAGACAGTTCAGATACGCAGTATTTT
TRBJ2-7 few TRBV10-3 - CAISEDIGEQYF TGTGCCATCAGTGAAGATATAGGGGAGCAGTACTTC
TRBJ2-5 many TRBV11-2 TRBD1 CASSSRTGQETQYF TGTGCCAGCAGTTCGAGGACAGGACAAGAGACCCAGTACTTC
TRBJ2-1 many TRBV12-3/TRBV12-4 - CASFRPGDEQFF TGTGCCAGCTTCCGCCCCGGAGATGAGCAGTTCTTC
TRBJ2-3 many TRBV3-1 - CASSHDWGVGDTQYF TGTGCCAGCAGCCACGATTGGGGGGTAGGAGATACGCAGTATTTT